This T cell receptor (beta chain) was retrieved from a study of preoperative IRX-2 immunotherapy in early breast cancer. Specified treatment: preoperative locoregional IRX-2 cytokine immunotherapy. Patients received preoperative, locoregional IRX-2 cytokine immunotherapy in a phase Ib study. Sequencing was performed with immunoSEQ multiplex PCR; in TCRdb, only in-frame clones are kept and a portion is missing. This repertoire shows around 29,000 clones, about 79% found once; its top ten account for under 4%. Sampling was done from a patient treated with IRX-2 immunotherapy. This clonotype originated in a human donor with breast cancer.

The CDR3 nucleotides are TGTGCCAGCAGCTTGGGGCCAGGGGCAACTGGGGCCAACGTCCTGACTTTC. Its protein product is CASSLGPGATGANVLTF. V is TRBV7-1 and J is TRBJ2-6; weak D call: TRBD1 (6 bases). TRBV7-1 is an ORF, with its function uncertain. V lost 4 bases and J lost 2, with 15 bases in between. The CDR3 length is 17 residues.